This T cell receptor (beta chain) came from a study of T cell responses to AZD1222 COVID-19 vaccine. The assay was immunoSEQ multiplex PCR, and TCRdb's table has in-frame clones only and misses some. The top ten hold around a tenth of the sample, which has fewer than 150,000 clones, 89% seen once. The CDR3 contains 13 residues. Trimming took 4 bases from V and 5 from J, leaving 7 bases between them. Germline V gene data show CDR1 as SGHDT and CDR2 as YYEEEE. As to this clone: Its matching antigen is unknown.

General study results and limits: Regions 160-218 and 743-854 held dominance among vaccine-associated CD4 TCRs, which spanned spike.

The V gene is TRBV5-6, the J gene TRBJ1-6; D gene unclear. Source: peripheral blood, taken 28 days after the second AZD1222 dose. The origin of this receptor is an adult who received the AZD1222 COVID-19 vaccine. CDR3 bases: TGTGCCAGCAGCGGGATTAATAATTCACCCCTCCACTTT. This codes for CASSGINNSPLHF. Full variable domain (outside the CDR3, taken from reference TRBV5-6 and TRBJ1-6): DAGVTQSPTHLIKTRGQQVTLRCSPKSGHDTVSWYQQALGQGPQFIFQYYEEEERQRGNFPDRFSGHQFPNYSSELNVNALLLGDSALYLCASSGINNSPLHFGNGTRLTVT.